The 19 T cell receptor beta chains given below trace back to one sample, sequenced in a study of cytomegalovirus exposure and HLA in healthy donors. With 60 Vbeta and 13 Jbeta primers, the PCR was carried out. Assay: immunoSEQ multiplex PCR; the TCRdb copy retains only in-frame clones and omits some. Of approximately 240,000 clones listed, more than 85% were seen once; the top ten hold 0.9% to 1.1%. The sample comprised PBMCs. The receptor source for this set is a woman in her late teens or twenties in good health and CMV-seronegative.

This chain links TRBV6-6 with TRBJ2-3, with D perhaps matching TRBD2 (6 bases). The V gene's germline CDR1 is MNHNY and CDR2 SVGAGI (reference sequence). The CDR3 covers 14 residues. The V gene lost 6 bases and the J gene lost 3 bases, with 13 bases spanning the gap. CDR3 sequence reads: CASSQNGGTDTQYF. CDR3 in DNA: TGTGCCAGCAGCCAAAACGGGGGTACAGATACGCAGTATTTT.

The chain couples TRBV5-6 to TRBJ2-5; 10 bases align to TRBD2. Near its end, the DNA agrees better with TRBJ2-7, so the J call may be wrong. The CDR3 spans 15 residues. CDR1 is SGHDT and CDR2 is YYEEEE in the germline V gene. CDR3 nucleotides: TGTGCCAGCAGCTCAGGACTAGCGGACTCCTACGAGCAGTACTTC. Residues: CASSSGLADSYEQYF.

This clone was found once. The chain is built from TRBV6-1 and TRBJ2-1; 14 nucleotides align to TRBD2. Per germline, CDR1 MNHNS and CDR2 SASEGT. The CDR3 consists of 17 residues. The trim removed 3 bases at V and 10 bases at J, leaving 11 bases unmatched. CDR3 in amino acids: CASSDLPGLAGADEQFF. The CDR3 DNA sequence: TGTGCCAGCAGTGATCTCCCGGGACTAGCGGGAGCGGACGAGCAGTTCTTC.

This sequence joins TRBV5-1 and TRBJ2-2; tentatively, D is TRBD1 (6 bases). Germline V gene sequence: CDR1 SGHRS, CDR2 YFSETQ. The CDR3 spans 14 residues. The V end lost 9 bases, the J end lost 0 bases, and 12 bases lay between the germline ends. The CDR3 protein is CATSDSANTGELFF. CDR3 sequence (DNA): TGCGCCACCTCGGACAGCGCGAACACCGGGGAGCTGTTTTTT.

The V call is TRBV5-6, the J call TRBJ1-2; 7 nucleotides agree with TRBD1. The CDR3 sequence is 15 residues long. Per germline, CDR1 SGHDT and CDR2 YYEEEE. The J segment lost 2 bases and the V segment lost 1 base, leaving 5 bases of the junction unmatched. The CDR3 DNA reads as TGTGCCAGCAGCTTGTATCCAGGGGGAAACTATGGCTACACCTTC. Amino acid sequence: CASSLYPGGNYGYTF.

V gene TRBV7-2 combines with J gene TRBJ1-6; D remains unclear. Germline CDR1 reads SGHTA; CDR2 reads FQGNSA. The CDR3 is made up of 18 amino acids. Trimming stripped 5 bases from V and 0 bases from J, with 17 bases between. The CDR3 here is CASSKNPPTSSYNSPLHF. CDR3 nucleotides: TGTGCCAGCAGCAAAAACCCCCCTACGAGCTCCTATAATTCACCCCTCCACTTT.

CDR3 sequence reads: CASMDLGGNIQYF. The CDR3 DNA sequence: TGTGCCAGCATGGACCTCGGGGGGAACATTCAGTACTTC. The rearrangement links TRBV27 to TRBJ2-4; 7 nucleotides match TRBD2. This CDR3 is 13 amino acids long. The junction had 7 bases not matched to a gene; V was cut back by 7 bases and J by 7 bases. The germline CDR1 and CDR2 sequences are MNHEY and SMNVEV (reference sequence).

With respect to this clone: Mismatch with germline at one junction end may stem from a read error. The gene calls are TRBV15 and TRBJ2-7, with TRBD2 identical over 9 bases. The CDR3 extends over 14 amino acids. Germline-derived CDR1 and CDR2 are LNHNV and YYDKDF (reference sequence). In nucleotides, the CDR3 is TGTGCGACCAGTAGCGTAGCGGGAGCCTACGAGCAGTACTTC. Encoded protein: CATSSVAGAYEQYF.

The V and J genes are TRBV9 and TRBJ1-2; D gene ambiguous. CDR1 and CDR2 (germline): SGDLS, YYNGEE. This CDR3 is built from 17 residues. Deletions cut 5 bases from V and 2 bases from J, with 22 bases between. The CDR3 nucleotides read TGTGCCAGCAGTATCGCGGGTACGGGCAGAAGAAACTATGGCTACACCTTC. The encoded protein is CASSIAGTGRRNYGYTF.

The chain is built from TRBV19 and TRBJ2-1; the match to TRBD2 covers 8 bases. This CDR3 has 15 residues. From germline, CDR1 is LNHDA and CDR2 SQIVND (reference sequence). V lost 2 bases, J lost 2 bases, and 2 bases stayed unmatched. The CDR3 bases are TGTGCCAGTAGTATAAAACTAGCGGCCTACAATGAGCAGTTCTTC. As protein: CASSIKLAAYNEQFF.

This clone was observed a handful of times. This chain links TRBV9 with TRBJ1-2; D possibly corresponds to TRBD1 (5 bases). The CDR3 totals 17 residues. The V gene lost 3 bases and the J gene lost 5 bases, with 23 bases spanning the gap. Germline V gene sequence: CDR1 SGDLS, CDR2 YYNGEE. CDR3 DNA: TGTGCCAGCAGCGGGCAGGGTACGATCCAGCCTTTATATGGCTACACCTTC. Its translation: CASSGQGTIQPLYGYTF.

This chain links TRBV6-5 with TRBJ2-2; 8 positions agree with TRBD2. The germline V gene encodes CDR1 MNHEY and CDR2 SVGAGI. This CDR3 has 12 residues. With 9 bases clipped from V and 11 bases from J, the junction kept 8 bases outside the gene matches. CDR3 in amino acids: CASQHGGGELFF. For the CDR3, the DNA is TGTGCCAGTCAGCACGGGGGGGGAGAGCTGTTTTTT.

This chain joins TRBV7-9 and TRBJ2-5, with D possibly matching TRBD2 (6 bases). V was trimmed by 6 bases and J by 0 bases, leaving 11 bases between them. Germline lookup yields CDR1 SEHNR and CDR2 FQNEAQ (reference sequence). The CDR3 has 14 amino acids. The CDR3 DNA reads TGTGCCAGCAGTCTCCGGGGGTACCAAGAGACCCAGTACTTC. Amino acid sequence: CASSLRGYQETQYF.

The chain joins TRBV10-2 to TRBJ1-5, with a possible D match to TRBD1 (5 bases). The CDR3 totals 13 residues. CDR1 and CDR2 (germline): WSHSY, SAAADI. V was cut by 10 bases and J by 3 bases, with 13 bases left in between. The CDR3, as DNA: TGCGCCACCGACGACAGTGACAATCAGCCCCAGCATTTT. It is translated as CATDDSDNQPQHF.

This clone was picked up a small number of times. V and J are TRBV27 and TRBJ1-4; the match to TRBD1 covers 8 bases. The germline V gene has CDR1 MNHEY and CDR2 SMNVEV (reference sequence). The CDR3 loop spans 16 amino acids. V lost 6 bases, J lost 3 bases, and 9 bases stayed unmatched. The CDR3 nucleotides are TGTGCCAGCAGCCAACAGGGGGTGGTAGCTAATGAAAAACTGTTTTTT. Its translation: CASSQQGVVANEKLFF. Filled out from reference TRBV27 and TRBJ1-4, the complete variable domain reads EAQVTQNPRYLITVTGKKLTVTCSQNMNHEYMSWYRQDPGLGLRQIYYSMNVEVTDKGDVPEGYKVSRKEKRNFPLILESPSPNQTSLYFCASSQQGVVANEKLFFGSGTQLSVL.

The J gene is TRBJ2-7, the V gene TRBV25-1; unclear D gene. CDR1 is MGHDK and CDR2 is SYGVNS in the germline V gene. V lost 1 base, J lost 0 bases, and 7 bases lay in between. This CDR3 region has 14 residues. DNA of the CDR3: TGTGCCAGCAGTGAATCGCGCACCTCCTACGAGCAGTACTTC. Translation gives CASSESRTSYEQYF.

CDR3 protein: CASSQQKGTGELFF. CDR3 DNA: TGCGCCAGCAGCCAACAAAAGGGGACCGGGGAGCTGTTTTTT. This rearrangement joins TRBV4-1 to TRBJ2-2; tentatively, D is TRBD1 (5 bases). This CDR3 comprises 14 residues. Germline assignment: CDR1 MGHRA and CDR2 YSYEKL. The V end lost 2 bases, the J end lost 5 bases, and 9 bases lay between the germline ends.

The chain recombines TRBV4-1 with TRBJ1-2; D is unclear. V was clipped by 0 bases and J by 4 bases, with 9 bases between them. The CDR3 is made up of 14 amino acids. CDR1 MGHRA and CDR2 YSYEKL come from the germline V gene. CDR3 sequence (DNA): TGCGCCAGCAGCCAAGATCTAAGTAGCTATGGCTACACCTTC. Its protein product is CASSQDLSSYGYTF.

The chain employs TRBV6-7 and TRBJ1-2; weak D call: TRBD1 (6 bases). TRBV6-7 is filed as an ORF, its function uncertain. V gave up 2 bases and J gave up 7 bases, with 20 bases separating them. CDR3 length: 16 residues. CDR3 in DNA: TGTGCCAGCAGTTACGCGAAACAGGGCTTTGGTGCTGGCTACACCTTC. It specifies CASSYAKQGFGAGYTF.